These T cell receptor beta chains were read from a single sample in a study of breast tumors, draining lymph nodes, adjacent tissues. TCRdb reprocessed the multiplex PCR reads via MiXCR and lists one record per CDR3 protein. The sample yields 90,000 to 120,000 distinct CDR3 sequences, 21% seen once. Sequenced material: axillary lymph node tissue. The receptors stem from a female donor with breast cancer. Some clones in this sample may be carry-over from other donors' samples. Both conserved end residues are trimmed from each CDR3. A D gene is named only where the DNA matches it firmly.

>TRBD1|TRBV2|TRBJ1-4
ASNRDREANEKLF
>TRBD1|TRBV2|TRBJ2-7
ASSEDRDYEQY
>NA|TRBV5-4|TRBJ2-1
ASSSGRLVSYNEQF
>NA|TRBV7-2|TRBJ2-5
ASSFQGGRGETQY
>NA|TRBV7-6|TRBJ2-7
ASSFNPGYEQY
>NA|TRBV5-1|TRBJ1-1
ASRRQVDTEAF
>NA|TRBV15|TRBJ1-5
ATSWTATPNQPQH
>NA|TRBV5-6|TRBJ2-7
ASSLTPTYEQY
>TRBD2|TRBV20-1|TRBJ2-7
SAREPGLAGARSSYEQY
>TRBD1|TRBV5-1|TRBJ1-2
ASSLGQGFEGYT
>NA|TRBV12-3/TRBV12-4|TRBJ2-1
ASSPGPDPYNEQF
>NA|TRBV12-3/TRBV12-4|TRBJ2-3
ASSLYDTQY
>NA|TRBV19|TRBJ1-2
ASSTRSHGYT
>NA|TRBV5-1|TRBJ2-3
ASSLGDRADTQY
>NA|TRBV19|TRBJ2-1
ASSIRPNEQF
>NA|TRBV7-2|TRBJ1-3
ASRNPGANQGNTIY
>NA|TRBV19|TRBJ2-1
ATQQTHEQF
>TRBD2|TRBV6-6|TRBJ2-1
ASSYPRTSGRTNEQF
>NA|TRBV14|TRBJ2-7
ASSQSPPRAYEQY
>NA|TRBV5-8|TRBJ2-7
ASSTRYYEQY
>NA|TRBV20-1|TRBJ1-2
SATGDYGYT
>NA|TRBV6-4|TRBJ1-3
ASSVDGEVNTIY